Each of the 21 T cell receptor beta chains below was sequenced from the same sample in a study of T cell responses to AZD1222 COVID-19 vaccine. The protocol was immunoSEQ multiplex PCR, while the TCRdb copy is restricted to in-frame clones and leaves out a portion. The data show about 180,000 clones, about 88% seen once. Sequenced here: peripheral blood, sampled 28 days after the second AZD1222 dose. Receptor source: an adult who received the AZD1222 COVID-19 vaccine.

This chain's CDR3 is CASSLPEGQGKNIQYF. In DNA form, the CDR3 reads TGTGCCAGCAGCTTACCAGAGGGACAGGGGAAAAACATTCAGTACTTC. This chain uses TRBV7-9 with TRBJ2-4, with 10 positions matching TRBD1. The CDR3 has 16 residues. V was pared by 2 bases and J by 4 bases, with 5 bases of the junction left unmatched. Germline V gene data show CDR1 as SEHNR and CDR2 as FQNEAQ (reference sequence).

This chain joins TRBV19 and TRBJ2-1; D is tentatively TRBD1 or TRBD2 (7 bases each). Trimming cost V 4 bases and J 9 bases, with 13 bases left between them. The V gene's germline CDR1 is LNHDA and CDR2 SQIVND (reference sequence). This CDR3 region has 13 residues. DNA for the CDR3: TGTGCCAGTAGTAACCCAGGGGGGGCTGAGCAGTTCTTC. Translated: CASSNPGGAEQFF.

V usage is TRBV30 and J usage is TRBJ2-5; TRBD1 is a possible D gene (6 bases). Germline CDR1 reads GTSNPN; CDR2 reads SVGIG (reference sequence). V lost 5 bases to trimming and J lost 9 bases, with 16 bases between them. The CDR3 totals 12 residues. The CDR3 loop is CAWGSPSGAQYF. The DNA of the CDR3 is TGTGCCTGGGGTTCCCCATCAGGGGCCCAGTACTTC.

The chain is built from TRBV5-1 and TRBJ2-2; 11 bases are shared with TRBD1. The J segment lost 5 bases and the V segment lost 4 bases, leaving 4 bases of the junction unmatched. CDR1 is SGHRS and CDR2 is YFSETQ in the germline V gene. The CDR3 extends over 15 amino acids. CDR3 bases: TGCGCCAGCAGCCCCGGGACAGGGGGAACCGGGGAGCTGTTTTTT. Translation gives CASSPGTGGTGELFF.

The chain combines TRBV6-1 with TRBJ1-1; no reliable D call. Germline V CDR1 and CDR2: MNHNS, SASEGT. The V end lost 2 bases, the J end lost 3 bases, and 10 bases lay between the germline ends. The CDR3 runs to 14 residues. The CDR3 region has the DNA TGTGCCAGCAGTGAAACGGGATCGTACACTGAAGCTTTCTTT. Protein product: CASSETGSYTEAFF.

For this clone: In the same sample, other DNA sequences code for this CDR3. The chain employs TRBV27 and TRBJ2-7; D remains unclear. Germline CDR1 reads MNHEY; CDR2 reads SMNVEV (reference sequence). The V and J ends lost 4 bases and 4 bases respectively, with 11 bases between them. The CDR3 is 13 amino acids. Here the CDR3 reads CASSSHDSYEQYF. Written as DNA, the CDR3 is TGTGCCAGCAGTTCCCACGACTCGTACGAGCAGTACTTC.

This clone was observed at least ten times. This CDR3 is CASSEAGGARDEQFF. DNA of the CDR3: TGTGCCAGCAGTGAGGCGGGAGGGGCCAGGGATGAGCAGTTCTTC. The chain employs TRBV25-1 and TRBJ2-1, with 9 bases matching TRBD2. Losses at the gene ends were 3 bases for V and 8 bases for J; bases not matched to a gene: 8. Germline V CDR1 and CDR2: MGHDK, SYGVNS. CDR3 length equals 15 residues.

A few counts support this clone. A junction end diverges from the germline sequence, so it may reflect a read error. This chain links TRBV7-7 with TRBJ2-3; the D gene is possibly TRBD2 (5 bases). Germline CDR1 SSHAT, CDR2 FNYEAQ (reference sequence). CDR3 length equals 17 residues. CDR3 region: CASSSLRSAGGSDTQYF. The DNA for the CDR3 is TGTGCTAGCAGCTCCTTGCGGTCGGCGGGTGGGTCGGATACGCAGTATTTT.

The chain combines TRBV5-4 with TRBJ2-1, with 7 bases lining up with TRBD2. J was trimmed by 1 base and V by 7 bases; bases with no gene match: 11. The CDR3 sequence is 16 residues long. CDR1 is SGHNT, CDR2 YYREEE, per germline (reference sequence). The CDR3 sequence is CASVMGGPQSYNEQFF. DNA for the CDR3: TGTGCCAGCGTGATGGGAGGGCCGCAGTCCTACAATGAGCAGTTCTTC.

The chain joins TRBV7-9 to TRBJ2-5; the D gene could be TRBD1 or TRBD2 (5 bases each). V gave up 1 base and J gave up 3 bases, with 9 bases separating them. The CDR3 consists of 14 residues. Looked up from germline, CDR1 is SEHNR and CDR2 is FQNEAQ (reference sequence). The chain's CDR3 is CASSLGGIKETQYF. The CDR3 coding sequence is TGTGCCAGCAGCTTAGGGGGGATAAAAGAGACCCAGTACTTC.

This chain links TRBV5-1 with TRBJ2-5, with D tentatively TRBD1 or TRBD2 (6 bases each). CDR3 length equals 16 residues. V lost 1 base to trimming and J lost 5 bases, with 18 bases between them. Germline CDR1 reads SGHRS; CDR2 reads YFSETQ. CDR3 residues: CASSLRGVTAPETQYF. The CDR3 DNA is TGCGCCAGCAGCTTGAGGGGGGTGACAGCGCCCGAGACCCAGTACTTC.

The gene calls are TRBV4-2 and TRBJ1-4; a weak D match, TRBD1 (5 bases). With 4 bases removed from V and 6 bases from J, the gap between germline ends came to 15 bases. Germline CDR1 LGHNA, CDR2 YNFKEQ. The CDR3 is made up of 15 amino acids. The CDR3 spells CASSPPLGHDEKLFF. The DNA for the CDR3 is TGTGCCAGCAGCCCCCCCTTGGGGCACGATGAAAAACTGTTTTTT.

The chain links TRBV6-1 to TRBJ2-1; 7 bases fit TRBD1. The CDR3 runs 17 residues. CDR1 is MNHNS and CDR2 is SASEGT in the germline V gene. V lost 3 bases, J lost 0 bases, and 8 bases stayed unmatched. The CDR3 nucleotides read TGTGCCAGCAGTGAGACAGGGCCCCGGAGCTCCTACAATGAGCAGTTCTTC. It specifies CASSETGPRSSYNEQFF.

The rearrangement uses TRBV18 and TRBJ2-3; 8 bases align to TRBD2. V was pared by 3 bases and J by 5 bases, with 7 bases of the junction left unmatched. The CDR3 runs to 15 residues. Per germline, CDR1 KGHSH and CDR2 LQKENI. CDR3 sequence (DNA): TGTGCCAGCTCACCCAGCGGGGGAGGCGGAGATACGCAGTATTTT. This sequence encodes CASSPSGGGGDTQYF.

The J gene is TRBJ2-2, the V gene TRBV6-4; D is possibly TRBD1 (6 bases). CDR1 MRHNA and CDR2 SNTAGT come from the germline V gene. This CDR3 has 13 residues. With 3 bases removed from V and 6 bases from J, the gap between germline ends came to 8 bases. The CDR3 DNA reads as TGTGCCAGCAGTGAACAGGGATCCGGGGAGCTGTTTTTT. Its protein product is CASSEQGSGELFF.

The chain recombines TRBV7-9 with TRBJ1-5; no definite D call. The V and J ends lost 5 bases and 6 bases respectively, with 20 bases between them. Germline V gene sequence: CDR1 SEHNR, CDR2 FQNEAQ (reference sequence). This CDR3 is built from 16 residues. The CDR3 nucleotides are TGTGCCAGCAGCATGCAGTCCGGGAGGCTGGGTCAGCCCCAGCATTTT. As protein: CASSMQSGRLGQPQHF.

V is TRBV5-8 and J is TRBJ2-1; 7 bases are shared with TRBD2. Germline trimming cut 2 bases from V and 5 bases from J; bases unmatched to any gene: 7. Germline loops: CDR1 SGHTS, CDR2 YDEGEE. This CDR3 has 15 residues. The CDR3, as DNA: TGTGCCAGCAGCTTTGGACTAGTATTCAACAATGAGCAGTTCTTC. Translating gives CASSFGLVFNNEQFF.

This chain uses TRBV6-2 or TRBV6-3 with TRBJ2-7, with D possibly matching TRBD2 (6 bases). Germline CDR1 MNHEY, CDR2 SVGEGT. V lost 4 bases to trimming and J lost 0 bases, with 19 bases between them. The CDR3 is made up of 17 amino acids. The CDR3 reads CASSFTERDSGSYEQYF. In DNA form, the CDR3 reads TGTGCCAGCAGTTTCACCGAGAGGGACTCCGGCTCCTACGAGCAGTACTTC.

The rearrangement joins TRBV5-1 to TRBJ2-5; D remains ambiguous. The CDR3 extends over 14 amino acids. Germline assignment: CDR1 SGHRS and CDR2 YFSETQ. Trimming removed 0 bases at V and 4 bases at J, with 10 bases between. In DNA form, the CDR3 reads TGCGCCAGCAGCTTGGTTGGCCCATCAGAGACCCAGTACTTC. Translating it yields CASSLVGPSETQYF. Combining the CDR3 with reference TRBV5-1 and TRBJ2-5 gives the whole variable domain KAGVTQTPRYLIKTRGQQVTLSCSPISGHRSVSWYQQTPGQGLQFLFEYFSETQRNKGNFPGRFSGRQFSNSRSEMNVSTLELGDSALYLCASSLVGPSETQYFGPGTRLLVL.

The rearrangement uses TRBV7-3 and TRBJ2-1; 8 nucleotides line up with TRBD2. The CDR3 is 14 residues long. V was clipped by 4 bases and J by 10 bases; unmatched bases: 9. Per germline, CDR1 SGHTA and CDR2 FQGTGA. The DNA of the CDR3 is TGTGCCAGCAGCTCCCCGGGGGGGAGGCACGAGCAGTTCTTC. Translated, it gives CASSSPGGRHEQFF.

The V and J genes are TRBV7-2 and TRBJ2-3, with TRBD2 matching over 8 bases. This CDR3 spans 16 amino acids. Germline V gene lookup returns CDR1 SGHTA and CDR2 FQGNSA. With V trimmed by 2 bases and J by 0 bases, 4 bases remained unmatched. Here the CDR3 DNA reads TGTGCCAGCAGCTTATCCGGGAGGGCTAGCACAGATACGCAGTATTTT. It specifies CASSLSGRASTDTQYF.